One sample yielded the 30 T cell receptor beta chains listed below, sequenced in a study of glioma-infiltrating T cells after dendritic cell vaccination. The time point denotes: after dendritic cell vaccination, including at tumor progression/relapse. Produced via immunoSEQ multiplex PCR; TCRdb's table is partial and in-frame only. The sample includes 70,000 to 90,000 clones, roughly 80% seen only once; the top ten take less than 8%. Sample: blood, taken after dendritic cell vaccination. The receptors here all came from a human donor with glioblastoma.

The chain joins TRBV11-2 to TRBJ1-1; 10 bases align to TRBD1. CDR3 length equals 18 residues. Per the germline V gene, CDR1 is SGHAT and CDR2 is FQNNGV. The V segment lost 5 bases and the J segment 0 bases; nucleotides outside the gene matches: 12. The CDR3: CASSPLSRDRGLNTEAFF. The CDR3 DNA follows: TGTGCCAGCAGCCCCTTGTCCCGGGACAGGGGTTTGAACACTGAAGCTTTCTTT. Full variable domain (outside the CDR3, taken from reference TRBV11-2 and TRBJ1-1): EAGVAQSPRYKIIEKRQSVAFWCNPISGHATLYWYQQILGQGPKLLIQFQNNGVVDDSQLPKDRFSAERLKGVDSTLKIQPAKLEDSAVYLCASSPLSRDRGLNTEAFFGQGTRLTVV.

The chain recombines TRBV7-9 with TRBJ1-2; 8 nucleotides align to TRBD1. The V gene's germline CDR1 is SEHNR and CDR2 FQNEAQ (reference sequence). This CDR3 comprises 17 residues. With V trimmed by 5 bases and J by 2 bases, 13 bases remained unmatched. As DNA, the CDR3 is TGTGCCAGCAGCAAGTCGGACAGGGATGGACCAAACTATGGCTACACCTTC. Encoded protein: CASSKSDRDGPNYGYTF.

V gene TRBV5-6 combines with J gene TRBJ1-2; D is unclear. Trimming removed 1 base at V and 4 bases at J, with 17 bases between. Looked up from germline, CDR1 is SGHDT and CDR2 is YYEEEE. The CDR3 spans 16 residues. The CDR3 nucleotides read TGTGCCAGCAGCTTGTTGTCAGCGTATACCAGCTATGGCTACACCTTC. Translating gives CASSLLSAYTSYGYTF.

This clone was seen once. Distinct nucleotide sequences in the sample also encode this CDR3. The chain couples TRBV7-8 to TRBJ1-3; no clear D. V lost 0 bases to trimming and J lost 0 bases, with 3 bases between them. The CDR3 is made up of 14 amino acids. CDR1 is SGHVS and CDR2 is FQNEAQ in the germline V gene. The CDR3 here is CASSLASSGNTIYF. The CDR3 coding sequence is TGTGCCAGCAGCTTAGCCAGCTCTGGAAACACCATATATTTT.

The chain couples TRBV27 to TRBJ1-5; D possibly corresponds to TRBD1 (6 bases). Trimming cost V 6 bases and J 7 bases, with 19 bases left between them. The CDR3 has 15 residues. The V gene's germline CDR1 is MNHEY and CDR2 SMNVEV (reference sequence). The CDR3 region has the DNA TGTGCCAGCAGCCCCGGGCAGGGGAGGGGACAGCCCCAGCATTTT. As protein: CASSPGQGRGQPQHF.

This chain joins TRBV11-2 and TRBJ1-6; 7 nucleotides align to TRBD1. Germline V gene sequence: CDR1 SGHAT, CDR2 FQNNGV. V shed 1 base, J shed 7 bases, and the junction held 4 bases outside the gene matches. This CDR3 region has 15 residues. The CDR3 DNA is TGTGCCAGCAGCTTAGTCCAGGGGGGAAATTCACCCCTCCACTTT. Encoded protein: CASSLVQGGNSPLHF.

The V gene is TRBV9, the J gene TRBJ1-4; D is perhaps TRBD1 (5 bases). V dropped 4 bases and J dropped 8 bases, with 18 bases sitting between them. This CDR3 contains 15 residues. The germline gives CDR1 SGDLS, CDR2 YYNGEE. This CDR3 reads CASSPRLLGEEKLFF. The CDR3 DNA sequence: TGTGCCAGCAGCCCTCGACTGTTAGGGGAAGAAAAACTGTTTTTT. The full variable domain, in which reference TRBV9 and TRBJ1-4 provide the parts outside the CDR3, is DSGVTQTPKHLITATGQRVTLRCSPRSGDLSVYWYQQSLDQGLQFLIQYYNGEERAKGNILERFSAQQFPDLHSELNLSSLELGDSALYFCASSPRLLGEEKLFFGSGTQLSVL.

The V and J genes are TRBV27 and TRBJ1-1, with TRBD1 matching over 8 bases. CDR3 size: 16 residues. V was pared by 4 bases and J by 4 bases, with 11 bases of the junction left unmatched. From germline, CDR1 is MNHEY and CDR2 SMNVEV (reference sequence). CDR3 amino acids: CASSSLGQGAGTEAFF. CDR3 in DNA: TGTGCCAGCAGTTCTCTGGGGCAGGGGGCCGGCACTGAAGCTTTCTTT.

The V call is TRBV7-8, the J call TRBJ2-5; TRBD2 agrees at 10 bases. Germline CDR1 reads SGHVS; CDR2 reads FQNEAQ. The CDR3 extends over 19 amino acids. With V trimmed by 6 bases and J by 1 base, 17 bases remained unmatched. Written as DNA, the CDR3 is TGTGCCAGCAGGACCCGGGGTAGCGGGGGGTCCATACTCCAAGAGACCCAGTACTTC. This encodes CASRTRGSGGSILQETQYF.

V and J are TRBV7-2 and TRBJ2-7; 11 nucleotides align to TRBD2. Germline loops: CDR1 SGHTA, CDR2 FQGNSA. V trimming: 5 bases; J trimming: 2 bases; junction bases outside the gene matches: 5. The CDR3 is 15 amino acids. The CDR3: CASSPIAGGPYEQYF. The CDR3 region has the DNA TGTGCCAGCAGCCCCATAGCGGGGGGGCCCTACGAGCAGTACTTC.

This clone was seen a single time. The chain employs TRBV6-5 and TRBJ2-7; D remains unclear. The CDR3 consists of 15 residues. Germline lookup yields CDR1 MNHEY and CDR2 SVGAGI. V lost 2 bases and J lost 3, with 14 bases in between. For the CDR3, the DNA is TGTGCCAGCAGTTACGTCCCCAGCGAAGTCTACGAGCAGTACTTC. Amino acids: CASSYVPSEVYEQYF.

The chain couples TRBV5-6 to TRBJ1-5; TRBD1 might be the D (5 bases). The CDR3 extends over 18 amino acids. CDR1 and CDR2 (germline): SGHDT, YYEEEE. The V end lost 0 bases, the J end lost 0 bases, and 16 bases lay between the germline ends. The CDR3 is CASSLAGRGAGSNQPQHF. The CDR3 DNA is TGTGCCAGCAGCTTGGCTGGACGTGGGGCCGGTAGCAATCAGCCCCAGCATTTT.

The V call is TRBV7-9, the J call TRBJ2-5; D perhaps matches TRBD1 (5 bases). The germline CDR1 and CDR2 sequences are SEHNR and FQNEAQ (reference sequence). The CDR3 loop spans 15 amino acids. The V end was cut by 5 bases, the J end by 5 bases, with 18 bases between. The CDR3 reads CASSLQPGLGETQYF. The CDR3 DNA sequence: TGTGCCAGCAGCCTCCAGCCAGGGCTGGGGGAGACCCAGTACTTC.

The chain employs TRBV4-3 and TRBJ1-1; D call uncertain. Per germline, CDR1 LGHNA and CDR2 YSLEER. The CDR3 is 16 amino acids. Deletions cut 0 bases from V and 3 bases from J, with 14 bases between. The CDR3 DNA follows: TGCGCCAGCAGCCAAGATTTCGGGGAGGTCGACACTGAAGCTTTCTTT. Its translation is CASSQDFGEVDTEAFF.

This clone was detected once. The chain links TRBV7-9 to TRBJ1-1; D not certain. V dropped 11 bases and J dropped 1 base, with 14 bases sitting between them. The CDR3 sequence is 13 residues long. In germline, CDR1 is SEHNR, CDR2 FQNEAQ (reference sequence). The CDR3 here is CACFGSANTEAFF. CDR3 DNA: TGTGCCTGCTTCGGGTCTGCGAACACTGAAGCTTTCTTT.

The chain uses TRBV2 and TRBJ2-3; D perhaps matches TRBD1 (5 bases). Trimming left V 7 bases short and J 3 bases short, with 14 bases between. The CDR3 spans 14 residues. CDR1 and CDR2 from the germline V gene are SNHLY and FYNNEI. The CDR3 DNA reads TGTGCCAGCACGATCTTAAGGGGTACAGATACGCAGTATTTT. Protein: CASTILRGTDTQYF. Together with reference TRBV2 and TRBJ2-3, the CDR3 gives the full variable domain: EPEVTQTPSHQVTQMGQEVILRCVPISNHLYFYWYRQILGQKVEFLVSFYNNEISEKSEIFDDQFSVERPDGSNFTLKIRSTKLEDSAMYFCASTILRGTDTQYFGPGTRLTVL.

This chain connects TRBV2 to TRBJ2-5; D perhaps matches TRBD2 (6 bases). Germline V CDR1 and CDR2: SNHLY, FYNNEI. The CDR3 totals 16 residues. Trimming left V 4 bases short and J 1 base short, with 16 bases between. DNA for the CDR3: TGTGCCAGCAGTGGGTCGGAGGGCGGATTCCAAGAGACCCAGTACTTC. Amino acids: CASSGSEGGFQETQYF. Combining the CDR3 with reference TRBV2 and TRBJ2-5 gives the whole variable domain EPEVTQTPSHQVTQMGQEVILRCVPISNHLYFYWYRQILGQKVEFLVSFYNNEISEKSEIFDDQFSVERPDGSNFTLKIRSTKLEDSAMYFCASSGSEGGFQETQYFGPGTRLLVL.

This sequence joins TRBV29-1 and TRBJ1-2; the D gene is possibly TRBD1 (5 bases). CDR1 is SQVTM, CDR2 ANQGSEA, per germline. V dropped 4 bases and J dropped 6 bases, with 15 bases sitting between them. This CDR3 has 13 residues. The CDR3 nucleotides read TGCAGCGTTGTTACCCAACAGGTGGATGGCTACACCTTC. Encoded protein: CSVVTQQVDGYTF.

J is TRBJ1-1 and V is TRBV19; D ambiguous. The CDR3 runs to 14 residues. The V gene's germline CDR1 is LNHDA and CDR2 SQIVND (reference sequence). Trimming removed 3 bases at V and 4 bases at J, with 12 bases between. CDR3: CASSMGTVSTEAFF. DNA of the CDR3: TGTGCCAGTAGTATGGGCACGGTGAGCACTGAAGCTTTCTTT.

This clone was seen only once. The chain joins TRBV6-5 to TRBJ1-2; TRBD1 matches at 8 bases. The CDR3 extends over 15 amino acids. V dropped 2 bases and J dropped 4; count of bases not matched to a gene: 6. Germline V CDR1 and CDR2: MNHEY, SVGAGI. As DNA, the CDR3 is TGTGCCAGCAGTTACGGGGCAGGGGGCTCCTATGGCTACACCTTC. Translation gives CASSYGAGGSYGYTF.

The genes are TRBV5-1 and TRBJ1-2; D might be TRBD1 (5 bases). Germline loops: CDR1 SGHRS, CDR2 YFSETQ. The CDR3 sequence is 14 residues long. V was cut by 4 bases and J by 6 bases, with 16 bases left in between. For the CDR3, the DNA is TGCGCCAGCAGCCCTGGAGGAGGGGAGGATGGCTACACCTTC. This translates into CASSPGGGEDGYTF.

This chain connects TRBV4-3 to TRBJ2-5, with D tentatively TRBD1 (6 bases). This CDR3 is 14 amino acids long. V lost 1 base and J lost 5, with 11 bases in between. Looked up from germline, CDR1 is LGHNA and CDR2 is YSLEER. This CDR3 reads CASSQVRGEETQYF. The CDR3 nucleotides read TGCGCCAGCAGCCAAGTCAGGGGAGAGGAGACCCAGTACTTC.

The sample holds one count of this clone. Here the CDR3 reads CASSQGGVVPPDTQYF. In nucleotides, the CDR3 is TGTGCCAGCAGCCAAGGAGGAGTGGTGCCACCAGATACGCAGTATTTT. The J gene is TRBJ2-3, the V gene TRBV14; D unresolved. Trimming left V 1 base short and J 4 bases short, with 15 bases between. CDR3 length: 16 amino acids. Germline V gene lookup returns CDR1 SGHDN and CDR2 FVKESK.

The chain is built from TRBV2 and TRBJ1-1; maybe TRBD1 (6 bases). The V end was cut by 7 bases, the J end by 5 bases, with 11 bases between. The CDR3 covers 12 residues. Germline CDR1 reads SNHLY; CDR2 reads FYNNEI. The CDR3 nucleotides are TGTGCCAGCACGCCAGGGGAAACTGAAGCTTTCTTT. Protein: CASTPGETEAFF.

The gene calls are TRBV2 and TRBJ1-1; D is unresolved. The CDR3 loop spans 14 amino acids. Trimming cost V 6 bases and J 2 bases, with 13 bases left between them. CDR1 and CDR2 (germline): SNHLY, FYNNEI. The CDR3 here is CASSGATINTEAFF. CDR3 coding DNA: TGTGCCAGCAGCGGCGCTACTATCAACACTGAAGCTTTCTTT.

The J gene is TRBJ1-5, the V gene TRBV2; TRBD1 is a possible D gene (6 bases). Between the trimmed V and J ends, which lost 5 bases and 6 bases, there was a span of 11 bases. The CDR3 is 13 residues long. Germline V lookup: CDR1 SNHLY, CDR2 FYNNEI. DNA for the CDR3: TGTGCCAGCAGTAACAGGGATCTTCAGCCCCAGCATTTT. It is translated as CASSNRDLQPQHF.

This chain connects TRBV15 to TRBJ2-1; weak D call: TRBD1 (5 bases). With 6 bases removed from V and 4 bases from J, the gap between germline ends came to 10 bases. Per germline, CDR1 LNHNV and CDR2 YYDKDF (reference sequence). This CDR3 spans 13 amino acids. DNA for the CDR3: TGTGCCACCAGTGACAGCGAGTACAATGAGCAGTTCTTC. Translating gives CATSDSEYNEQFF.

The chain joins TRBV25-1 to TRBJ2-7; perhaps TRBD2 as D (7 bases). Germline CDR1 is MGHDK and CDR2 is SYGVNS. V lost 2 bases and J lost 1, with 12 bases in between. The CDR3 runs to 15 residues. DNA of the CDR3: TGTGCCAGCAGTGAAGGAGGGGGGGAGTCCTACGAGCAGTACTTC. This gives the protein CASSEGGGESYEQYF.

The chain links TRBV19 to TRBJ2-1; D uncertain. CDR1 LNHDA and CDR2 SQIVND come from the germline V gene (reference sequence). V dropped 3 bases and J dropped 7 bases, with 13 bases sitting between them. The CDR3 length is 14 residues. The CDR3 DNA reads TGTGCCAGTAGTATCTCCCGGGTGGGTAATGAGCAGTTCTTC. Protein sequence: CASSISRVGNEQFF.

This sequence joins TRBV29-1 and TRBJ1-1; 9 positions agree with TRBD1. From germline, CDR1 is SQVTM and CDR2 ANQGSEA. This CDR3 has 12 residues. Trimming removed 7 bases from V and 10 bases from J; junction bases left unmatched: 10. The CDR3 sequence is CSGGQGVLAAFF. DNA for the CDR3: TGCAGCGGGGGACAGGGAGTATTGGCAGCTTTCTTT. Supplemented by reference TRBV29-1 and TRBJ1-1, the full variable domain reads SAVISQKPSRDICQRGTSLTIQCQVDSQVTMMFWYRQQPGQSLTLIATANQGSEATYESGFVIDKFPISRPNLTFSTLTVSNMSPEDSSIYLCSGGQGVLAAFFGQGTRLTVV.